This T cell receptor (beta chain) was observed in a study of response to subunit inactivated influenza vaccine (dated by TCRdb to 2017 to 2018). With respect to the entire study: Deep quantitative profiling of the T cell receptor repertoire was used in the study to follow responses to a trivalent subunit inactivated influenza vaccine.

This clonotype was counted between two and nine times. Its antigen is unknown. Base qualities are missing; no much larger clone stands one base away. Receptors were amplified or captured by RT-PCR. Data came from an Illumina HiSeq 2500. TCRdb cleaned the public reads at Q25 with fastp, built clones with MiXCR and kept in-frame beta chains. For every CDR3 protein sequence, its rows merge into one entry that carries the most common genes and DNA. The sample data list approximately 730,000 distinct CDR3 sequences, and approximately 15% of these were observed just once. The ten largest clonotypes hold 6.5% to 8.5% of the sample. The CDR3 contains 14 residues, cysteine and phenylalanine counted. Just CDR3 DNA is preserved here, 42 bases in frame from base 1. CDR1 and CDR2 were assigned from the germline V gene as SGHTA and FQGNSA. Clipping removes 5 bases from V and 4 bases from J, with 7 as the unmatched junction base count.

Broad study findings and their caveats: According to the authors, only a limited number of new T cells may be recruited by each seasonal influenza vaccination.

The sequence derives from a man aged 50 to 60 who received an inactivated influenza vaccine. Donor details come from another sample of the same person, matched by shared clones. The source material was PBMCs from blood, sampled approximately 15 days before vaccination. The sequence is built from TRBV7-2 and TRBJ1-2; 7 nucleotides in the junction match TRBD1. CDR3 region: CASSPRGGSYGYTF. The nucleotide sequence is TGTGCCAGCAGCCCCAGGGGGGGCAGCTATGGCTACACCTTC.